These 14 T cell receptor beta chains share one sample of origin, sequenced in a study of technical replicates of blood from a few donors (dated by TCRdb to about 2017). Libraries were constructed by the immunoSEQ multiplex PCR assay. The source is immuneACCESS, and TCRdb retained only in-frame sequences with V and J called. Part of the clones is not carried over; for the studies checked, unresolved V genes explain less than half of this, and the remainder is unexplained. The sample table contains fewer than 80,000 clones; only one count was recorded for about 86% of them. The top ten clonotypes cover 4.8% of the sample. Material for sequencing was PBMCs. The receptors were gathered from a human donor in good health. Some clones in this sample may be carry-over from other donors' samples.

The rearrangement joins TRBV7-2 to TRBJ2-3; tentative D call: TRBD2 (6 bases). The CDR3 has 13 residues. V was cut by 3 bases and J by 6 bases, with 10 bases left in between. From germline, CDR1 is SGHTA and CDR2 FQGNSA. The CDR3 sequence is CASSFSGPDTQYF. The CDR3 DNA reads as TGTGCCAGCAGCTTTAGCGGTCCCGATACGCAGTATTTT.

The CDR3, as DNA: TGTGCCTGGAGTGGGGCAGGGGGCCTTCAGCCCCAGCATTTT. It yields the protein CAWSGAGGLQPQHF. The chain has TRBV30 and TRBJ1-5, with TRBD1 matching 8 bases. Trimming cost V 1 base and J 6 bases; bases outside gene matches: 5. The CDR3 is 14 residues long. Per germline, CDR1 GTSNPN and CDR2 SVGIG (reference sequence). The variable domain in full, with the rest retrieved from reference TRBV30 and TRBJ1-5, is SQTIHQWPATLVQPVGSPLSLECTVEGTSNPNLYWYRQAAGRGLQLLFYSVGIGQISSEVPQNLSASRPQDRQFILSSKKLLLSDSGFYLCAWSGAGGLQPQHFGDGTRLSIL.

The chain employs TRBV19 and TRBJ1-5; D remains ambiguous. Trimming took 5 bases from V and 7 from J, leaving 18 bases between them. The germline V gene encodes CDR1 LNHDA and CDR2 SQIVND (reference sequence). The CDR3 extends over 15 amino acids. In nucleotides, the CDR3 is TGTGCCAGTAGTCTCCGACCCGTAGCGTCGCAGCCCCAGCATTTT. Its translation is CASSLRPVASQPQHF.

This clone was detected once. This chain connects TRBV5-1 to TRBJ2-3, with 12 bases fitting TRBD2. Germline loops: CDR1 SGHRS, CDR2 YFSETQ. The CDR3 spans 16 residues. The J segment lost 0 bases and the V segment lost 4 bases, leaving 3 bases of the junction unmatched. The CDR3 sequence is CASSGLAGSSTDTQYF. The DNA of the CDR3 is TGCGCCAGCAGCGGACTAGCGGGGTCCAGCACAGATACGCAGTATTTT.

The rearrangement links TRBV25-1 to TRBJ1-1; the D gene is possibly TRBD1 (6 bases). V lost 7 bases and J lost 2, with 14 bases in between. Germline-derived CDR1 and CDR2 are MGHDK and SYGVNS. The CDR3 length is 14 residues. The CDR3 DNA follows: TGTGCCAGCACCAAGACAGGCCTTAACACTGAAGCTTTCTTT. Protein: CASTKTGLNTEAFF.

The rearrangement uses TRBV7-8 and TRBJ2-7; tentative D call: TRBD1 (6 bases). Germline-derived CDR1 and CDR2 are SGHVS and FQNEAQ. The V end was cut by 4 bases, the J end by 6 bases, with 19 bases between. This CDR3 is built from 15 residues. The CDR3 loop reads CASSSQQGPLTEQYF. The CDR3 nucleotides are TGTGCCAGCAGCTCGCAACAGGGTCCCTTGACCGAGCAGTACTTC.

The chain recombines TRBV5-6 with TRBJ2-7, with 10 bases matching TRBD2. From germline, CDR1 is SGHDT and CDR2 YYEEEE. There are 15 residues in the CDR3. V lost 1 base, J lost 7 bases, and 8 bases stayed unmatched. CDR3 DNA sequence: TGTGCCAGCAGCTTGTTCCAGCGGGGGGGTAGTGAGCAGTACTTC. Its protein is CASSLFQRGGSEQYF.

The genes are TRBV27 and TRBJ2-7, with TRBD2 identical over 13 bases. This CDR3 spans 16 amino acids. With V trimmed by 7 bases and J by 2 bases, 8 bases remained unmatched. The germline gives CDR1 MNHEY, CDR2 SMNVEV (reference sequence). This CDR3 is CASTRTSGSGPYEQYF. The CDR3 coding sequence is TGTGCCAGCACGCGGACTAGCGGGAGTGGTCCCTACGAGCAGTACTTC.

This chain uses TRBV10-3 with TRBJ2-7; possibly TRBD2 for D (5 bases). The CDR3 has 14 amino acids. V dropped 8 bases and J dropped 3 bases, with 17 bases sitting between them. CDR1 and CDR2 from the germline V gene are ENHRY and SYGVKD. The DNA for the CDR3 is TGTGCCATCGGGTTGTCCGGGGAACTCTACGAGCAGTACTTC. This gives the protein CAIGLSGELYEQYF.

The table lists this clone with a count of one. J is TRBJ2-1 and V is TRBV27; D is possibly TRBD2 (5 bases). This CDR3 is 13 amino acids long. The germline V gene has CDR1 MNHEY and CDR2 SMNVEV (reference sequence). The V end was cut by 2 bases, the J end by 9 bases, with 11 bases between. The CDR3 reads CASSLVLATEQFF. The CDR3 region has the DNA TGTGCCAGCAGTTTAGTCCTAGCCACTGAGCAGTTCTTC.

V usage is TRBV7-3 and J usage is TRBJ2-1, with 9 bases fitting TRBD1. The CDR3 extends over 14 amino acids. The germline V gene encodes CDR1 SGHTA and CDR2 FQGTGA. V lost 5 bases to trimming and J lost 6 bases; unmatched junction nucleotides: 5. CDR3 bases: TGTGCCAGCAGCGAGGGACAGGGCTCCAATGAGCAGTTCTTC. It is translated as CASSEGQGSNEQFF.

This rearrangement joins TRBV2 to TRBJ1-1; TRBD1 is a possible D gene (5 bases). Germline CDR1 and CDR2: SNHLY and FYNNEI. V was shortened by 6 bases and J by 3 bases, with 11 bases between the two germline ends. The CDR3 is 13 residues long. The CDR3 sequence is CASSRDVYTEAFF. The CDR3 bases are TGTGCCAGCAGCAGGGATGTGTACACTGAAGCTTTCTTT.

The chain has TRBV21-1 and TRBJ1-5. TRBV21-1 is a pseudogene segment. There are 18 residues in the CDR3. CDR3 sequence reads: CASSNPSEAALRNQPQHF. The CDR3 region has the DNA TGTGCCAGCAGCAACCCTTCTGAGGCGGCCCTGAGGAATCAGCCCCAGCATTTT.

The chain couples TRBV6-6 to TRBJ2-5, with D perhaps matching TRBD1 (5 bases). Trimming stripped 6 bases from V and 5 bases from J, with 16 bases between. This CDR3 is 14 amino acids long. Germline CDR1 and CDR2: MNHNY and SVGAGI (reference sequence). DNA for the CDR3: TGTGCCAGCAGCCCCCAGCCAGGGCCGGAGACCCAGTACTTC. Translated: CASSPQPGPETQYF.